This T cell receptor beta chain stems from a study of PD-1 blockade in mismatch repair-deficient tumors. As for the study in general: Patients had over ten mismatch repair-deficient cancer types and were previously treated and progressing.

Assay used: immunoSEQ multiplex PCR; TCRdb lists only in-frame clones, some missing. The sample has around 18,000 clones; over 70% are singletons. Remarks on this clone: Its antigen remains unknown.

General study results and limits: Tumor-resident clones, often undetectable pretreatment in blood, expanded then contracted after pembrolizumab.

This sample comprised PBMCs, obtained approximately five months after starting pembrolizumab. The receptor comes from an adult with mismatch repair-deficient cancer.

The CDR3 region has the DNA TGTGCCAGCAGTTCCCCTCAGAGGTACATATATTTT. It is translated as CASSSPQRYIYF. This chain connects TRBV28 to TRBJ1-3, with D uncertain. Deletions cut 4 bases from V and 12 bases from J, with 13 bases between. CDR1 is MDHEN, CDR2 SYDVKM, per germline. The CDR3 length is 12 residues.